This T cell receptor beta chain comes out of a study of control samples from healthy donors and cancer patients. Trimming at V came to 9 bases and at J to 8 bases, leaving 4 bases not matched to a gene. Germline CDR1 and CDR2: KGHDR and SFDVKD. This CDR3 is built from 12 residues. Sequencing was performed with immunoSEQ multiplex PCR; in TCRdb, only in-frame clones are kept and a portion is missing. The sample holds 100,000 to 120,000 clones, 85% to 90% seen once. The chain is built from TRBV24-1 and TRBJ1-3; TRBD1 agrees at 9 bases. This TCR came from an older woman with lung cancer. What was sequenced was PBMCs. The CDR3 coding sequence is TGTGCCACCCGGACAGGGGAGGACACCATATATTTT. Protein sequence: CATRTGEDTIYF.